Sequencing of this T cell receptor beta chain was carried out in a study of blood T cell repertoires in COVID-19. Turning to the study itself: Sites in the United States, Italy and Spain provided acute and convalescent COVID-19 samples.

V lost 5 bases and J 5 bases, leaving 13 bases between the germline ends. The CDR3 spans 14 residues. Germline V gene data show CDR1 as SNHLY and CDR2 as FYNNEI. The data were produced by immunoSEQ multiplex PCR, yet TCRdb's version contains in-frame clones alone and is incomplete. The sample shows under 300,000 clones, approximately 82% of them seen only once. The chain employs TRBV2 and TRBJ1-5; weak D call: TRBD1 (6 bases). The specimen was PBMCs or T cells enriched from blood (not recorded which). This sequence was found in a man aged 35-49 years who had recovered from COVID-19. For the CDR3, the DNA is TGTGCCAGCAGTAGGACAGTGGGGGATCAGCCCCAGCATTTT. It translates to CASSRTVGDQPQHF.